A single T cell receptor beta chain is shown here with its context. This entry comes from a study of blood T cell repertoires in COVID-19. The CDR3 covers 14 residues. Between the trimmed V and J ends, which lost 0 bases and 0 bases, there was a span of 6 bases. Germline values: CDR1 SGHKS, CDR2 YYEKEE (reference sequence). The assay was immunoSEQ multiplex PCR, and TCRdb's table has in-frame clones only and misses some. The data hold roughly 280,000 clones, with just under 90% observed a single time. Source material: PBMCs or T cells enriched from blood (not recorded which). The TCR originated in a woman aged 25 to 39 with acute COVID-19. The chain couples TRBV5-5 to TRBJ1-1, with D unclear. The CDR3 protein is CASSLVFMNTEAFF. The CDR3 DNA is TGTGCCAGCAGCTTGGTCTTTATGAACACTGAAGCTTTCTTT. Filled out from reference TRBV5-5 and TRBJ1-1, the complete variable domain reads DAGVTQSPTHLIKTRGQQVTLRCSPISGHKSVSWYQQVLGQGPQFIFQYYEKEERGRGNFPDRFSARQFPNYSSELNVNALLLGDSALYLCASSLVFMNTEAFFGQGTRLTVV.